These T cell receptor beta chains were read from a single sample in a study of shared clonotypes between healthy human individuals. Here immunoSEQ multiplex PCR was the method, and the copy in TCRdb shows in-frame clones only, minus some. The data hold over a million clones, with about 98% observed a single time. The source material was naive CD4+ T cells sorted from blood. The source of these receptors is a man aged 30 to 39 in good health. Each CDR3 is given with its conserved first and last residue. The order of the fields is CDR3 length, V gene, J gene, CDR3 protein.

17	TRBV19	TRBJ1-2	CASSMVGLIRRDYGYTF
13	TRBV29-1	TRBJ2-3	CSARQGSTDTQYF
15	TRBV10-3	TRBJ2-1	CAISRQGESYNEQFF
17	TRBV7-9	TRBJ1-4	CASSLEGRVGANEKLFF
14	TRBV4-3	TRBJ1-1	CATPANSGRTEAFF
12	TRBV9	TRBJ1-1	CASSVGAGEAFF
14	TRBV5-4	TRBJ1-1	CASSFRGRDTEAFF
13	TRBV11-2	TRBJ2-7	CASGGGTGGLQYF
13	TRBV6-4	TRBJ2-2	CASRPQNTGELFF
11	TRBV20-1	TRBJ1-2	CSARVGGGYTF
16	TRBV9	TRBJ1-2	CASSVDTMGSDYGYTF
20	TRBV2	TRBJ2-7	CASSEALRTSGSHPIYEQYF
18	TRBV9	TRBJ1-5	CASSPHPLRPHSNQPQHF
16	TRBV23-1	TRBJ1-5	CASRKGQHNSNQPQHF
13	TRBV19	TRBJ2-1	CASSIAGANEQFF
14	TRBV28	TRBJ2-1	CASNAGTAYNEQFF
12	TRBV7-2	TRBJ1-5	CASSKLSQPQHF
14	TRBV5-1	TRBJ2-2	CASSSNGNTGELFF
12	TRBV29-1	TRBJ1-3	CSVRGEGNTIYF
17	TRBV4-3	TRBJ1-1	CASSQEWRRPAHTEAFF
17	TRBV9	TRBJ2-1	CASSVDGRDGRLNEQFF
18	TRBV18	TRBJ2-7	CASSPGTRGFRKSYEQYF
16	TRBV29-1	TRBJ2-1	CSVDPRTSEGYNEQFF
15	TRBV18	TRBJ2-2	CASSRDRTNTGELFF
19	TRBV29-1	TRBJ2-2	CSVGPLLTSGRGGTGELFF
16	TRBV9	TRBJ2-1	CASSVELTSGRLEQFF
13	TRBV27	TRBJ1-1	CASSSWQGGRAFF
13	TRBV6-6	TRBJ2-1	CASSYTRTHEQFF
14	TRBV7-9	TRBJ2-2	CASSLWGDTGELFF
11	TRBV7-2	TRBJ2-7	CASSSQYEQYF
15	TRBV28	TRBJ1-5	CASHLRGMGNQPQHF
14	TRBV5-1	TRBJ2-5	CASSVGTAQETQYF
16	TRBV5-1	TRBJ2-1	CASSLGLAGVYNEQFF
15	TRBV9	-	CASSLAGTSEYEQYF
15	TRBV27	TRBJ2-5	CASSFSGRVQETQYF
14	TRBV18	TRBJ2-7	CASSPLHAIYEQYF
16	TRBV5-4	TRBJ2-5	CASSLVLAGGKETQYF
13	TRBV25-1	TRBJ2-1	CASSEYTGYEQFF
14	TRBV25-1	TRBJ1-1	CASSEYMSDTEAFF
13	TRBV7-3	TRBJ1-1	CASSLNSNTEAFF
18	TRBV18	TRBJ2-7	CASSPIFPGKGASYEQYF
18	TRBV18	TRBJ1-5	CASSLIGDRGFDNQPQHF
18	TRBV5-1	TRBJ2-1	CASSLGLAGPYGYNEQFF
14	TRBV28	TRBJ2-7	CASRLRGQTYEQYF
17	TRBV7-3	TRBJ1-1	CASSLTGGGVSGTEAFF
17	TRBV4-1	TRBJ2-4	CASSQDQGTLAKNIQYF
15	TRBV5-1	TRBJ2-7	CASSPQGQGVAQQYF
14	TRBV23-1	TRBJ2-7	CAIRLAGPHYEQYF
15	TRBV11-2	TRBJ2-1	CASSSRPGLADEQFF